A single sample is the source of the 31 T cell receptor beta chains below, sequenced in a study of T cell clonality in common variable immunodeficiency. The repertoire was sequenced with immunoSEQ multiplex PCR; TCRdb's copy has only in-frame clones and lacks some. In total the sample includes roughly 30,000 clones, none of them seen once. The sequenced material came from peripheral blood mononuclear cells. The receptors shown here come from a person between 18 and 75 years old in good health.

As for this clone: The CDR3 goes on 3 residues after the read ends, and that part is filled in from the germline J gene. V and J are TRBV5-6 and TRBJ1-2; 8 bases are shared with TRBD1. The CDR3 totals 14 residues. Germline CDR1 and CDR2: SGHDT and YYEEEE. Germline trimming cut 6 bases from V and 0 bases from J; bases unmatched to any gene: 4. The CDR3 bases that were read are TGTGCCAGCAATGGGGACAGGACTAACTATGGC. Amino acid sequence: CASNGDRTNYG. The full CDR3 reads CASNGDRTNYGYTF.

This clone was seen repeatedly, ten times or more. The read falls 3 residues short of the CDR3 end, and the missing part is taken from the germline J gene. V and J are TRBV19 and TRBJ1-5; possibly TRBD1 for D (5 bases). CDR3 size: 14 residues. V was shortened by 7 bases and J by 4 bases, with 14 bases between the two germline ends. Germline CDR1 and CDR2: LNHDA and SQIVND (reference sequence). The CDR3 loop reads CASTSGLVNQPQHF. The covered CDR3 bases are TGTGCCAGTACCTCAGGGTTGGTTAATCAGCCC.

This clone appeared many times. The read comes to an end 3 residues before the CDR3 does, leaving the germline J gene to fill in the end. This chain uses TRBV6-4 with TRBJ2-7, with 9 bases aligning to TRBD1. Germline V gene sequence: CDR1 MRHNA, CDR2 SNTAGT. The length of the CDR3 is 15 residues. Trimming cost V 0 bases and J 5 bases; bases outside gene matches: 5. The sequenced CDR3 bases are TGTGCCAGCAGTGACTCGGGGACAGGGAGGGACGAG. Its translation is CASSDSGTGRDE. The full CDR3 protein reads CASSDSGTGRDEQYF.

Note on this clone: From the germline J gene comes the end of the CDR3, since the read stops 3 residues before it. V is TRBV7-9 and J is TRBJ1-6; a possible D gene is TRBD1 (5 bases). Germline V gene lookup returns CDR1 SEHNR and CDR2 FQNEAQ (reference sequence). The ends were cut back, 5 bases at V and 10 bases at J, with 15 bases in the middle. The CDR3 is 14 residues long. The CDR3 protein is CASSHPGGKSPLHF. CDR3 DNA (partial): TGTGCCAGCAGCCATCCGGGGGGGAAGTCACCC.

In this sample, this clone turned up many times. Partial CDR3 DNA: TGCGCCAGCAGCTTGCGGGGCACAGATACG. Its translation: CASSLRGTDT. Given in full, the CDR3 is CASSLRGTDTQYF. J is TRBJ2-3 and V is TRBV5-1; D gene uncertain. The read comes to an end 3 residues before the CDR3 does, leaving the germline J gene to fill in the end. The CDR3 covers 13 residues. V lost 1 base and J 1 base, leaving 4 bases between the germline ends. From germline, CDR1 is SGHRS and CDR2 YFSETQ.

This clone was detected ten times or more. The CDR3 end lies 3 residues beyond the end of the read and is filled in from the germline J gene. The chain combines TRBV20-1 with TRBJ2-5; the match to TRBD2 covers 9 bases. This CDR3 is 14 amino acids long. Germline values: CDR1 DFQATT, CDR2 SNEGSKA (reference sequence). After removal of 6 bases from V and 4 bases from J, the junction contained 9 bases not matched to a gene. CDR3 bases read: TGCAGTGCAGGCGGGGGGGCGGTTTCAGAGACC. Its protein product is CSAGGGAVSET. The full CDR3 protein is CSAGGGAVSETQYF.

This clone came up many times. Coverage ceases 3 residues before the CDR3 finishes, and the germline J gene fills in the end. The chain has TRBV7-3 and TRBJ2-3; a possible D gene is TRBD1 (5 bases). CDR1 and CDR2 from the germline V gene are SGHTA and FQGTGA. The germline V and J ends were trimmed by 1 base and 2 bases, with 10 bases remaining between them. This CDR3 is 15 amino acids long. The CDR3 is CASSLMGRDTDTQYF. The DNA read from the CDR3 is TGTGCCAGCAGCTTAATGGGCAGGGACACAGATACG.

This clone has only a few counts. The CDR3 end is not reached by the read, which stops 3 residues before it; the germline J gene fills it in. The genes are TRBV5-1 and TRBJ2-7, with unresolved D. Looked up from germline, CDR1 is SGHRS and CDR2 is YFSETQ. The CDR3 has 12 residues. Trimming shortened V by 0 bases and J by 2 bases, and 3 bases separated the two germline ends. This CDR3 is CASSLDTYEQYF. The CDR3 DNA, read in part, is TGCGCCAGCAGCTTGGACACCTACGAG.

This clone has ten or more counts. The CDR3 extends 3 residues past the end of the read, so its final part is completed from the germline J gene. The gene calls are TRBV5-1 and TRBJ2-7, with D perhaps matching TRBD1 (7 bases). From germline, CDR1 is SGHRS and CDR2 YFSETQ. The CDR3 runs 15 residues. Trimming shortened V by 0 bases and J by 2 bases, and 12 bases separated the two germline ends. The CDR3 bases that were read are TGCGCCAGCAGCTTGGCCCCAGGGGGGCCCTACGAG. Its protein is CASSLAPGGPYE. The CDR3 as a whole reads CASSLAPGGPYEQYF.

This clone showed up many times. The read falls 3 residues short of the CDR3 end, and the missing part is taken from the germline J gene. This chain links TRBV7-9 with TRBJ2-7; 9 bases line up with TRBD2. From germline, CDR1 is SEHNR and CDR2 FQNEAQ (reference sequence). The length of the CDR3 is 15 residues. V lost 11 bases to trimming and J lost 2 bases; unmatched junction nucleotides: 13. Incomplete CDR3 DNA: TGTGCCTCCCTTGGTGGAGCGGGGGGACCCTACGAG. Amino acids: CASLGGAGGPYE. The whole CDR3 sequence is CASLGGAGGPYEQYF.

This clone was counted at least ten times. The read gets to within 3 residues of the CDR3 end, and the germline J gene fills in the rest. The V gene is TRBV20-1, the J gene TRBJ2-3; D gene ambiguous. Germline CDR1 DFQATT, CDR2 SNEGSKA (reference sequence). The V end lost 6 bases, the J end lost 1 base, and 14 bases lay between the germline ends. CDR3 length equals 14 residues. CDR3 residues: CSAPGRIGTDTQYF. The part of the CDR3 DNA that was read is TGCAGTGCCCCCGGCAGGATAGGCACAGATACG.

This clone has ten or more counts. The read finishes 3 residues shy of the CDR3 end, and the germline J gene is used to complete it. The rearrangement joins TRBV7-8 to TRBJ2-5, with D perhaps TRBD2 (5 bases). The V end lost 5 bases, the J end lost 5 bases, and 12 bases lay between the germline ends. CDR3 length: 13 amino acids. Germline values: CDR1 SGHVS, CDR2 FQNEAQ. The DNA read from the CDR3 is TGTGCCAGCAGCAGGAGCGGAGGCGAGACC. This translates into CASSRSGGET. The whole CDR3 protein is CASSRSGGETQYF. Drawing the rest from reference TRBV7-8 and TRBJ2-5, the complete variable domain is GAGVSQSPRYKVAKRGQDVALRCDPISGHVSLFWYQQALGQGPEFLTYFQNEAQLDKSGLPSDRFFAERPEGSVSTLKIQRTQQEDSAVYLCASSRSGGETQYFGPGTRLLVL.

This clone has ten or more counts. The read comes to an end 3 residues before the CDR3 does, leaving the germline J gene to fill in the end. The chain recombines TRBV7-9 with TRBJ2-7; TRBD1 is a possible D gene (5 bases). The CDR3 covers 13 residues. Between the trimmed V and J ends, which lost 8 bases and 2 bases, there was a span of 13 bases. Germline lookup yields CDR1 SEHNR and CDR2 FQNEAQ (reference sequence). The chain's CDR3 is CASGETGPYEQYF. The DNA read from the CDR3 is TGTGCCAGCGGGGAAACAGGACCCTACGAG.

This clone was counted ten times or more. The read comes to an end 3 residues before the CDR3 does, leaving the germline J gene to fill in the end. The chain recombines TRBV6-2 or TRBV6-3 with TRBJ2-5; 11 nucleotides line up with TRBD2. The germline V gene encodes CDR1 MNHEY and CDR2 SVGEGT. V was clipped by 5 bases and J by 2 bases; unmatched bases: 4. This CDR3 is built from 15 residues. The sequenced CDR3 bases are TGTGCCAGCAGTCCGGGACTAGCGGAGCAAGAGACC. Amino acids: CASSPGLAEQET. The entire CDR3 protein is CASSPGLAEQETQYF.

This clone was observed many times. The read halts 3 residues ahead of the CDR3 end, with the missing end drawn from the germline J gene. The gene calls are TRBV20-1 and TRBJ1-1; D unresolved. V lost 0 bases to trimming and J lost 5 bases, with 13 bases between them. This CDR3 comprises 14 residues. Germline assignment: CDR1 DFQATT and CDR2 SNEGSKA (reference sequence). Partial CDR3 DNA: TGCAGTGCTAGAGAGAGTAAGAAAGGGACTGAA. Translated: CSARESKKGTE. The CDR3 as a whole reads CSARESKKGTEAFF.

By sample share, this clone is medium-sized. The read stops 3 residues short of the end of the CDR3; the missing end is completed from the germline J gene. The chain combines TRBV20-1 with TRBJ2-7; 13 bases align to TRBD2. Per germline, CDR1 DFQATT and CDR2 SNEGSKA (reference sequence). CDR3 length: 15 amino acids. With 5 bases clipped from V and 2 bases from J, the junction kept 6 bases outside the gene matches. This chain's CDR3 is CSAPGLAGATYEQYF. CDR3 bases read: TGCAGTGCTCCCGGACTAGCGGGGGCTACCTACGAG.

The sample holds many counts of this clone. From the germline J gene comes the end of the CDR3, since the read stops 3 residues before it. The rearrangement links TRBV18 to TRBJ2-7; D is unclear. The V gene's germline CDR1 is KGHSH and CDR2 LQKENI. V dropped 2 bases and J dropped 3 bases, with 8 bases sitting between them. The CDR3 runs to 13 residues. CDR3 loop: CASSPRVSYEQYF. The DNA read from the CDR3 is TGTGCCAGCTCACCAAGGGTTAGCTACGAG.

This clone was seen repeatedly, ten times or more. The sequenced fragment ends 3 residues before the CDR3 boundary, so the rest is inferred from the germline J gene. V usage is TRBV30 and J usage is TRBJ1-2, with 10 positions matching TRBD1. The CDR3 has 16 residues. Germline CDR1 and CDR2: GTSNPN and SVGIG (reference sequence). The V and J ends lost 0 bases and 6 bases, in that order; junction bases with no gene match: 10. The chain's CDR3 is CAWSVRQGAPSHGYTF. The sequenced part of the CDR3 DNA is TGTGCCTGGAGTGTACGACAGGGGGCTCCCTCCCATGGC.

In its sample, this clone was seen many times. The read ends 3 residues shy of where the CDR3 ends; the end is completed using the germline J gene. The gene calls are TRBV20-1 and TRBJ2-3; TRBD2 agrees at 12 bases. This CDR3 has 14 amino acids. Germline V lookup: CDR1 DFQATT, CDR2 SNEGSKA (reference sequence). The V gene end was trimmed by 4 bases and the J gene end by 7 bases; junction bases not matched to a gene: 6. The sequenced part of the CDR3 DNA is TGCAGTGCTACTGGACTAGCGGGGACAAATACG. Amino acid sequence: CSATGLAGTNT. The CDR3 in its entirety is CSATGLAGTNTQYF.

With regard to this clone: The read gets to within 3 residues of the CDR3 end, and the germline J gene fills in the rest. The chain carries TRBV5-6 and TRBJ1-2; 7 positions agree with TRBD1. The V segment lost 2 bases and the J segment 5 bases; nucleotides outside the gene matches: 9. Germline CDR1 reads SGHDT; CDR2 reads YYEEEE. The CDR3 consists of 15 residues. The sequenced CDR3 bases are TGTGCCAGCAGCTTTACAAAGGGACAGTGGTATGGC. It encodes CASSFTKGQWYG. The whole CDR3 protein is CASSFTKGQWYGYTF.

On this clone itself: Coverage ceases 3 residues before the CDR3 finishes, and the germline J gene fills in the end. This chain links TRBV6-2 or TRBV6-3 with TRBJ1-5; D not certain. Trimming stripped 2 bases from V and 0 bases from J, with 11 bases between. Germline V gives CDR1 MNHEY, CDR2 SVGEGT. This CDR3 is 16 amino acids long. CDR3 sequence: CASSYPGYPSNQPQHF. The DNA read from the CDR3 is TGTGCCAGCAGTTACCCAGGATACCCTAGCAATCAGCCC.

This clone was observed at least ten times. The read ends 3 residues shy of where the CDR3 ends; the end is completed using the germline J gene. The rearrangement joins TRBV14 to TRBJ2-3, with TRBD1 matching 12 bases. The germline gives CDR1 SGHDN, CDR2 FVKESK. The J segment lost 4 bases and the V segment lost 8 bases, leaving 4 bases of the junction unmatched. The CDR3 extends over 14 amino acids. CDR3: CASGDRGRPDTQYF. The CDR3 DNA, read in part, is TGTGCCAGCGGGGACAGGGGGCGCCCAGATACG.

This clone occurred many times. The read is 3 residues too short to cover the CDR3 end, so that end is filled in from the germline J gene. The chain carries TRBV19 and TRBJ2-2; D gene ambiguous. V was pared by 3 bases and J by 4 bases, with 6 bases between. This CDR3 is built from 13 residues. CDR1 is LNHDA and CDR2 is SQIVND in the germline V gene (reference sequence). The sequenced part of the CDR3 DNA is TGTGCCAGTAGTATGTTCCTCACCGGGGAG. Translation gives CASSMFLTGE. The CDR3 in its entirety is CASSMFLTGELFF.

The table lists this clone with many counts. Coverage ceases 3 residues before the CDR3 finishes, and the germline J gene fills in the end. The chain links TRBV19 to TRBJ2-7; D ambiguous. Germline V lookup: CDR1 LNHDA, CDR2 SQIVND (reference sequence). The CDR3 totals 16 residues. Trimming left V 1 base short and J 2 bases short, with 15 bases between. CDR3 loop: CASSIGKGEQPYEQYF. CDR3 DNA (partial): TGTGCCAGTAGTATAGGTAAAGGTGAACAACCCTACGAG.

The table lists this clone with many counts. The observed sequence ends 3 residues before the CDR3 terminus, with the missing tail filled in from the germline J gene. The chain recombines TRBV2 with TRBJ2-2; D could derive from TRBD1 or TRBD2 (6 bases each). Trimming took 2 bases from V and 6 from J, leaving 13 bases between them. From germline, CDR1 is SNHLY and CDR2 FYNNEI. The CDR3 is 15 residues long. The part of the CDR3 DNA that was read is TGTGCCAGCAGTGAACTGACGGAGGGGGCCGGGGAG. Its protein is CASSELTEGAGE. The CDR3 in its entirety is CASSELTEGAGELFF.

Note on this clone: The read halts 3 residues ahead of the CDR3 end, with the missing end drawn from the germline J gene. The chain links TRBV19 to TRBJ2-1, with 15 bases matching TRBD2. Germline lookup yields CDR1 LNHDA and CDR2 SQIVND (reference sequence). Trimming at V came to 5 bases and at J to 0 bases, leaving 14 bases not matched to a gene. The CDR3 loop spans 21 amino acids. The covered CDR3 bases are TGTGCCAGTAGTGCAACACCTGGGGGACTAGCGGGGGGAAGCTCCTACAATGAG. Protein sequence: CASSATPGGLAGGSSYNE. The whole CDR3 is CASSATPGGLAGGSSYNEQFF. Combining the CDR3 with reference TRBV19 and TRBJ2-1 gives the whole variable domain DGGITQSPKYLFRKEGQNVTLSCEQNLNHDAMYWYRQDPGQGLRLIYYSQIVNDFQKGDIAEGYSVSREKKESFPLTVTSAQKNPTAFYLCASSATPGGLAGGSSYNEQFFGPGTRLTVL.

This clone was found many times. The DNA ends 3 residues before the CDR3 does, and the rest of the CDR3 is filled in from the germline J gene. This chain connects TRBV7-9 to TRBJ1-4; D unclear. With 1 base removed from V and 8 bases from J, the gap between germline ends came to 11 bases. The germline V gene has CDR1 SEHNR and CDR2 FQNEAQ (reference sequence). This CDR3 comprises 14 residues. The CDR3 is CASSLVGRSEKLFF. The CDR3 DNA, read in part, is TGTGCCAGCAGCTTAGTGGGCAGGTCCGAAAAA.

In this sample, this clone turned up many times. The read terminates 3 residues before the CDR3 end, so the remaining end is supplied by the germline J gene. V and J are TRBV6-1 and TRBJ2-5, with TRBD2 matching over 10 bases. There are 16 residues in the CDR3. Germline CDR1 reads MNHNS; CDR2 reads SASEGT. V was clipped by 0 bases and J by 5 bases; unmatched bases: 6. The sequenced part of the CDR3 DNA is TGTGCCAGCAGTGAAGCCCCTAGCGGGGGTAGGGAGACC. Its protein product is CASSEAPSGGRET. The complete CDR3 sequence is CASSEAPSGGRETQYF.

This clone occurred many times. The read stops 3 residues short of the end of the CDR3; the missing end is completed from the germline J gene. The chain is built from TRBV19 and TRBJ2-3, with no clear D. V gave up 10 bases and J gave up 2 bases, with 7 bases separating them. This CDR3 has 11 residues. CDR1 is LNHDA, CDR2 SQIVND, per germline (reference sequence). Incomplete CDR3 DNA: TGTGCCATCCTCTTCACAGATACG. Translation: CAILFTDT. The full CDR3 reads CAILFTDTQYF.

This clone has at least ten counts. The read halts 3 residues ahead of the CDR3 end, with the missing end drawn from the germline J gene. The rearrangement uses TRBV7-2 and TRBJ1-3; 7 bases are shared with TRBD1. Unmatched junction bases numbered 5, after V lost 5 bases and J lost 1 base. The CDR3 runs to 15 residues. CDR1 is SGHTA and CDR2 is FQGNSA in the germline V gene. The CDR3 region is CASSGRTGSGNTIYF. Partial CDR3 DNA: TGTGCCAGCAGCGGGAGGACAGGTTCTGGAAACACC.

This clone was detected ten times or more. The read gets to within 3 residues of the CDR3 end, and the germline J gene fills in the rest. The chain recombines TRBV5-1 with TRBJ2-5; D remains ambiguous. V was trimmed by 5 bases and J by 2 bases, leaving 10 bases between them. CDR1 and CDR2 (germline): SGHRS, YFSETQ. The CDR3 sequence is 13 residues long. The covered CDR3 bases are TGCGCCAGCAGTATGCAGACTCAAGAGACC. As protein: CASSMQTQET. The full-length CDR3 reads as CASSMQTQETQYF.